Shown below are 28 T cell receptor beta chains from a single sample sequenced in a study of response to subunit inactivated influenza vaccine. TCRdb used MiXCR to reprocess the RT-PCR reads, holding one entry per CDR3 protein. The sample has 560,000 or so distinct CDR3 sequences, 7.6% seen once. Sequenced here: PBMCs from blood, sampled around 2 years after vaccination. These receptor sequences come from a man between 50 and 75 years old who received an inactivated influenza vaccine.

At least ten counts were recorded for this clonotype. The chain carries TRBV20-1 and TRBJ2-1; TRBD1 aligns across 7 bases. This CDR3 has 13 residues. CDR1 is DFQATT, CDR2 SNEGSKA, per germline (reference sequence). With 5 bases clipped from V and 3 bases from J, the junction kept 4 bases outside the gene matches. The CDR3 nucleotides read TGCAGTGCTCCCGGGACAGACTACAATGAGCAGTTCTTC. Protein: CSAPGTDYNEQFF.

The J gene is TRBJ2-7, the V gene TRBV18; 9 positions match TRBD1. The CDR3 extends over 14 amino acids. The J segment lost 5 bases and the V segment lost 2 bases, leaving 4 bases of the junction unmatched. Per the germline V gene, CDR1 is KGHSH and CDR2 is LQKENI. The chain's CDR3 is CASSPRTGDHEQYF. The CDR3 DNA reads TGTGCCAGCTCACCAAGGACAGGGGACCACGAGCAGTACTTC.

This clonotype was detected a few times. The V and J genes are TRBV15 and TRBJ2-3; tentatively, D is TRBD2 (6 bases). V was clipped by 0 bases and J by 1 base, with 8 bases between them. Per germline, CDR1 LNHNV and CDR2 YYDKDF (reference sequence). This CDR3 is built from 15 residues. The DNA of the CDR3 is TGTGCCACCAGCAGAGAGAGACTAGGCACAGATACGCAGTATTTT. Protein product: CATSRERLGTDTQYF.

The chain couples TRBV3-1 to TRBJ2-4; possible D gene TRBD1, 6 bases. The germline gives CDR1 LGHDT, CDR2 YNNKEL (reference sequence). The CDR3 spans 13 residues. V shed 1 base and J shed 7 bases, with 8 bases lying between them. CDR3 sequence reads: CASSQAGVNIQYF. CDR3 DNA sequence: TGTGCCAGCAGCCAAGCAGGGGTTAACATTCAGTACTTC.

This clonotype was recorded many times. The chain has TRBV12-3 or TRBV12-4 and TRBJ1-5; TRBD1 is a possible D gene (6 bases). The CDR3 is 15 amino acids. V shed 3 bases and J shed 2 bases, with 11 bases lying between them. The CDR3 DNA reads TGTGCCAGCAGTTTCTGGGGGCAGGGCAATCAGCCCCAGCATTTT. Translation gives CASSFWGQGNQPQHF.

This clonotype was recorded many times. The chain's CDR3 is CATSDFRDRGDGELFF. The CDR3 bases are TGTGCCACCAGTGATTTTCGGGACAGGGGGGACGGGGAGCTGTTTTTT. The chain has TRBV24-1 and TRBJ2-2; TRBD1 aligns across 11 bases. CDR1 and CDR2 (germline): KGHDR, SFDVKD. This CDR3 has 16 residues. V shed 1 base, J shed 7 bases, and the junction held 4 bases outside the gene matches.

This clonotype was counted between two and nine times. The chain combines TRBV5-1 with TRBJ2-7, with 12 bases lining up with TRBD1. The trim removed 3 bases at V and 5 bases at J, leaving 6 bases unmatched. This CDR3 comprises 15 residues. Germline CDR1 is SGHRS and CDR2 is YFSETQ. The CDR3 is CASSWGQGADDEQYF. The CDR3 nucleotides read TGCGCCAGCAGCTGGGGACAGGGGGCTGACGACGAGCAGTACTTC.

This clonotype was detected only a few times. The rearrangement links TRBV18 to TRBJ1-1; D ambiguous. Germline values: CDR1 KGHSH, CDR2 LQKENI. The CDR3 runs to 11 residues. With 4 bases removed from V and 11 bases from J, the gap between germline ends came to 11 bases. The CDR3 DNA reads TGTGCCAGCTCACGCCCCGGTGATGCTTTCTTT. It is translated as CASSRPGDAFF.

This clonotype appeared a few times. The V gene is TRBV20-1, the J gene TRBJ1-6; D gene ambiguous. Looked up from germline, CDR1 is DFQATT and CDR2 is SNEGSKA (reference sequence). V gave up 3 bases and J gave up 9 bases, with 15 bases separating them. CDR3 size: 14 residues. CDR3 nucleotides: TGCAGTGCTAGGACTGGGAGTCGGATTTCACCCCTCCACTTT. Protein: CSARTGSRISPLHF.

This clonotype was detected only a few times. The J gene is TRBJ1-1, the V gene TRBV25-1, with 8 bases identical to TRBD1. CDR1 and CDR2 (germline): MGHDK, SYGVNS. Losses at the gene ends were 4 bases for V and 8 bases for J; bases not matched to a gene: 6. This CDR3 has 13 amino acids. CDR3: CASSAGQGSEAFF. CDR3 bases: TGTGCCAGCAGTGCTGGACAGGGTTCCGAAGCTTTCTTT.

V and J are TRBV27 and TRBJ1-2; the D gene is possibly TRBD1 (6 bases). The V end was cut by 6 bases, the J end by 6 bases, with 17 bases between. CDR1 is MNHEY, CDR2 SMNVEV, per germline (reference sequence). The CDR3 has 14 residues. The CDR3, as DNA: TGTGCCAGCAGGGGGGCTGGGCAGGGACATGGCTACACCTTC. Residues: CASRGAGQGHGYTF.

V is TRBV18 and J is TRBJ2-7; the match to TRBD2 covers 11 bases. This CDR3 contains 17 residues. The V gene end was trimmed by 6 bases and the J gene end by 1 base; junction bases not matched to a gene: 11. Per germline, CDR1 KGHSH and CDR2 LQKENI. The DNA of the CDR3 is TGTGCCAGCTCCCCATCGTCGGCTAGCGGGAGGTCCTACGAGCAGTACTTC. Translation: CASSPSSASGRSYEQYF.

This clonotype came up many times. The chain links TRBV20-1 to TRBJ1-1; perhaps TRBD1 as D (5 bases). In germline, CDR1 is DFQATT, CDR2 SNEGSKA (reference sequence). The CDR3 is made up of 12 amino acids. Trimming removed 3 bases from V and 6 bases from J, with 11 bases in between. The CDR3 DNA is TGCAGTGCTAGGGGCCAGGGATCTGAAGCTTTCTTT. This encodes CSARGQGSEAFF.

In this sample, this clonotype turned up many times. The CDR3 sequence is CASSPWGQGQQETQYF. Written as DNA, the CDR3 is TGCGCCAGCAGCCCTTGGGGGCAGGGGCAACAAGAGACCCAGTACTTC. The chain combines TRBV5-1 with TRBJ2-5; a possible D gene is TRBD1 (6 bases). The CDR3 runs 16 residues. The germline V and J ends were trimmed by 4 bases and 2 bases, with 18 bases remaining between them. Germline V gives CDR1 SGHRS, CDR2 YFSETQ. Filled out from reference TRBV5-1 and TRBJ2-5, the complete variable domain reads KAGVTQTPRYLIKTRGQQVTLSCSPISGHRSVSWYQQTPGQGLQFLFEYFSETQRNKGNFPGRFSGRQFSNSRSEMNVSTLELGDSALYLCASSPWGQGQQETQYFGPGTRLLVL.

The chain couples TRBV29-1 to TRBJ2-5; no clear D. CDR3 length equals 16 residues. CDR1 SQVTM and CDR2 ANQGSEA come from the germline V gene. Trimming pared 5 bases from V and 4 bases from J, leaving 23 bases between. The CDR3 DNA is TGCAGCGTTATTCCCCGGTACACGGACGGACCAGAGACCCAGTACTTC. Translation gives CSVIPRYTDGPETQYF.

The V and J genes are TRBV5-1 and TRBJ2-7; TRBD2 matches at 7 bases. The germline gives CDR1 SGHRS, CDR2 YFSETQ. V trimming: 4 bases; J trimming: 0 bases; junction bases outside the gene matches: 10. The length of the CDR3 is 16 residues. Here the CDR3 reads CASSPGGTSFSYEQYF. DNA of the CDR3: TGCGCCAGCAGCCCCGGGGGGACGTCTTTCTCCTACGAGCAGTACTTC.

This clonotype turned up a few times. The chain joins TRBV29-1 to TRBJ2-1; the D is unclear. The length of the CDR3 is 15 residues. The V end lost 1 base, the J end lost 3 bases, and 13 bases lay between the germline ends. Germline V gives CDR1 SQVTM, CDR2 ANQGSEA. The CDR3 reads CSVEVRWNDYNEQFF. The CDR3 nucleotides read TGCAGCGTTGAAGTTAGGTGGAATGACTACAATGAGCAGTTCTTC.

This clonotype was observed at least ten times. The genes are TRBV20-1 and TRBJ2-7, with 9 positions matching TRBD1. This CDR3 region has 13 residues. Germline trimming cut 2 bases from V and 6 bases from J; bases unmatched to any gene: 5. Germline CDR1 reads DFQATT; CDR2 reads SNEGSKA (reference sequence). In DNA form, the CDR3 reads TGCAGTGCTAGACCTCCGACAGGGGGCGAGCAGTACTTC. Translated, it gives CSARPPTGGEQYF.

This clonotype was observed a handful of times. This chain uses TRBV4-3 with TRBJ2-2, with 7 bases identical to TRBD2. V trimming: 0 bases; J trimming: 4 bases; junction bases outside the gene matches: 5. The CDR3 length is 16 residues. Germline lookup yields CDR1 LGHNA and CDR2 YSLEER. The CDR3 loop is CASSQDTGGSTGELFF. The CDR3 DNA sequence: TGCGCCAGCAGCCAAGATACCGGGGGGAGCACCGGGGAGCTGTTTTTT.

As to this clonotype: This could be a read error, since a much larger clone is one nucleotide away. J is TRBJ2-1 and V is TRBV4-2, with no clear D. Trimming removed 8 bases from V and 5 bases from J, with 7 bases in between. The CDR3 is 11 residues long. Germline V gene sequence: CDR1 LGHNA, CDR2 YNFKEQ. As DNA, the CDR3 is TGTGCCAGCGGAGCCAACAATGAGCAGTTCTTC. This encodes CASGANNEQFF.

Points on this clonotype: Just one base apart from a much larger clone, this may be a read error. The chain employs TRBV12-3 or TRBV12-4 and TRBJ1-1; 7 bases align to TRBD1. CDR3 length: 14 amino acids. V shed 7 bases and J 1 base; nucleotides not matched to a gene: 6. This CDR3 reads CASTLGQPNTEAFF. CDR3 coding DNA: TGTGCCAGCACCCTGGGACAGCCGAACACTGAAGCTTTCTTT.

The gene calls are TRBV19 and TRBJ2-6, with D possibly being TRBD1 (7 bases). V was trimmed by 9 bases and J by 5 bases, leaving 26 bases between them. The CDR3 consists of 18 residues. Germline V lookup: CDR1 LNHDA, CDR2 SQIVND (reference sequence). CDR3 in amino acids: CASRSPTLRGVRANVLTF. CDR3 bases: TGTGCCAGCCGATCACCAACCCTCAGGGGGGTTAGGGCCAACGTCCTGACTTTC.

This clonotype has a handful of counts. The chain couples TRBV4-1 to TRBJ2-7, with 14 bases aligning to TRBD2. Per germline, CDR1 MGHRA and CDR2 YSYEKL. The CDR3 consists of 20 residues. The trim removed 2 bases at V and 3 bases at J, leaving 15 bases unmatched. DNA of the CDR3: TGCGCCAGCAGCCAACTTGAGGGACTAGCGGGGGCCTCAACAATCTACGAGCAGTACTTC. As protein: CASSQLEGLAGASTIYEQYF.

This clonotype has at least ten counts. The CDR3 nucleotides read TGTGCCAGCAGCTTGTCCTACAATGAGCAGTTCTTC. Amino acid sequence: CASSLSYNEQFF. The chain has TRBV12-3 or TRBV12-4 and TRBJ2-1; D unclear. V was trimmed by 6 bases and J by 1 base, leaving 4 bases between them. The CDR3 spans 12 residues.

J is TRBJ2-1 and V is TRBV12-3 or TRBV12-4; 12 nucleotides match TRBD2. V dropped 8 bases and J dropped 8; count of bases not matched to a gene: 7. The CDR3 is 14 amino acids. CDR3 coding DNA: TGTGCCAGCGCTAGCGGGAGGGCTTACCATGAGCAGTTCTTC. This codes for CASASGRAYHEQFF.

This clonotype was seen only a few times. This chain uses TRBV7-9 with TRBJ1-1, with no clear D. Trimming cost V 1 base and J 3 bases, with 6 bases left between them. The CDR3 runs 13 residues. The germline V gene encodes CDR1 SEHNR and CDR2 FQNEAQ (reference sequence). The CDR3 nucleotides read TGTGCCAGCAGCTTAGAGGTAGACACTGAAGCTTTCTTT. Protein: CASSLEVDTEAFF.

The chain joins TRBV20-1 to TRBJ2-4; possibly TRBD2 for D (7 bases). CDR1 and CDR2 (germline): DFQATT, SNEGSKA (reference sequence). CDR3 length: 13 amino acids. Trimming took off 3 bases at V and 6 bases at J, with 12 bases between the two ends. DNA of the CDR3: TGCAGTGCTAGGGGGGGGCTGGCAAACATTCAGTACTTC. Its protein product is CSARGGLANIQYF.

This clonotype was picked up a small number of times. The chain couples TRBV4-3 to TRBJ2-3; no definite D call. CDR1 is LGHNA, CDR2 YSLEER, per germline. V lost 5 bases and J lost 8, with 17 bases in between. The CDR3 is 14 amino acids. The CDR3 nucleotides read TGCGCCAGCAGCTATTACGAAGTGTCCCCTACGCAGTATTTT. This encodes CASSYYEVSPTQYF.